A single sample is the source of the 21 T cell receptor beta chains below, sequenced in a study of CD8+ T cells in alopecia areata. As for treatment: oral pan-JAK inhibitor, 5-10 mg twice daily. As the sequencing template, cDNA was produced by extracting RNA and reverse transcribing it. TCRdb keeps only in-frame clones here, not all; method: immunoSEQ multiplex PCR. The table has tens of thousands of clones, 35% to 55% seen once; the top ten hold around 20%. Material: CD8+ T cells sorted from blood, obtained around week 37, from a patient treated with tofacitinib. The origin of the receptors is a human donor with alopecia areata.

This clone was detected only a few times. The V call is TRBV7-9, the J call TRBJ2-7; TRBD2 aligns across 8 bases. V was pared by 6 bases and J by 5 bases, with 9 bases of the junction left unmatched. Germline V gene data show CDR1 as SEHNR and CDR2 as FQNEAQ (reference sequence). The CDR3 covers 14 residues. The CDR3 nucleotides read TGTGCCAGCAGGTCGGGGGGGCTTCTTGACGAGCAGTACTTC. Residues: CASRSGGLLDEQYF.

The chain is built from TRBV30 and TRBJ2-7, with no clear D. The CDR3 has 11 residues. Trimming cost V 2 bases and J 7 bases, with 9 bases left between them. Germline values: CDR1 GTSNPN, CDR2 SVGIG (reference sequence). CDR3 amino acids: CAWSSSGEQYF. CDR3 DNA: TGTGCCTGGAGTAGCTCAGGAGAGCAGTACTTC. The whole variable domain, filled in from reference TRBV30 and TRBJ2-7, reads SQTIHQWPATLVQPVGSPLSLECTVEGTSNPNLYWYRQAAGRGLQLLFYSVGIGQISSEVPQNLSASRPQDRQFILSSKKLLLSDSGFYLCAWSSSGEQYFGPGTRLTVT.

This chain links TRBV4-1 with TRBJ1-4; D not certain. This CDR3 has 14 residues. Trimming took 0 bases from V and 6 from J, leaving 8 bases between them. CDR1 and CDR2 from the germline V gene are MGHRA and YSYEKL. The CDR3 loop reads CASSQEGIDEKLFF. The DNA of the CDR3 is TGCGCCAGCAGCCAAGAAGGGATAGATGAAAAACTGTTTTTT.

The V call is TRBV25-1, the J call TRBJ2-1; 11 bases are a match to TRBD2. The germline gives CDR1 MGHDK, CDR2 SYGVNS. J gave up 8 bases and V 7 bases, and 10 bases lay outside the gene matches. The CDR3 has 15 residues. CDR3 in DNA: TGTGCCAGCACCCTGACTAGCGGGATATATCATGAGCAGTTCTTC. Protein: CASTLTSGIYHEQFF.

This clone came up once. CDR3 in amino acids: CASSFRGYTEAFF. DNA for the CDR3: TGTGCCAGCAGCTTTCGGGGGTACACTGAAGCTTTCTTT. The chain links TRBV27 to TRBJ1-1; perhaps TRBD1 as D (5 bases). The germline V gene encodes CDR1 MNHEY and CDR2 SMNVEV (reference sequence). With 6 bases removed from V and 3 bases from J, the gap between germline ends came to 11 bases. This CDR3 has 13 residues.

This clone turned up a few times. A read error is likely here: a far larger clone is one base away. Other DNA sequences of this sample code for an identical CDR3. The chain links TRBV5-4 to TRBJ2-1, with 12 bases aligning to TRBD2. Losses at the gene ends were 0 bases for V and 7 bases for J; bases not matched to a gene: 5. The germline V gene has CDR1 SGHNT and CDR2 YYREEE (reference sequence). This CDR3 is 16 amino acids long. The CDR3 is CASSLVPSGRGNEQFF. The CDR3 DNA is TGTGCCAGCAGCTTGGTTCCTAGCGGGAGGGGGAATGAGCAGTTCTTC. Complete variable domain (other parts from reference TRBV5-4 and TRBJ2-1): ETGVTQSPTHLIKTRGQQVTLRCSSQSGHNTVSWYQQALGQGPQFIFQYYREEENGRGNFPPRFSGLQFPNYSSELNVNALELDDSALYLCASSLVPSGRGNEQFFGPGTRLTVL.

The CDR3 loop reads CAWSRTVNTEAFF. The CDR3 DNA sequence: TGTGCCTGGAGTCGGACGGTGAACACTGAAGCTTTCTTT. J is TRBJ1-1 and V is TRBV30; D remains ambiguous. The germline V gene has CDR1 GTSNPN and CDR2 SVGIG (reference sequence). V was pared by 2 bases and J by 0 bases, with 7 bases between. There are 13 residues in the CDR3.

This clone was detected a few times. The chain couples TRBV28 to TRBJ2-1; unclear D gene. The CDR3 totals 14 residues. V was cut by 2 bases and J by 3 bases, with 8 bases left in between. In germline, CDR1 is MDHEN, CDR2 SYDVKM. In nucleotides, the CDR3 is TGTGCCAGCAGTTTAGAGCGTAACTACAATGAGCAGTTCTTC. This codes for CASSLERNYNEQFF.

With respect to this clone: In the same sample, other DNA sequences code for this CDR3. The chain combines TRBV4-1 with TRBJ2-7; 7 bases fit TRBD1. From germline, CDR1 is MGHRA and CDR2 YSYEKL. The CDR3 sequence is 14 residues long. V gave up 1 base and J gave up 3 bases; unmatched junction bases: 3. In DNA form, the CDR3 reads TGCGCCAGCAGCCAAGTCCGGGACAGCTACGAGCAGTACTTC. Its protein product is CASSQVRDSYEQYF.

The chain recombines TRBV5-1 with TRBJ2-7, with a tentative D call TRBD1 (6 bases). The CDR3 length is 13 residues. With 0 bases removed from V and 4 bases from J, the gap between germline ends came to 8 bases. Germline loops: CDR1 SGHRS, CDR2 YFSETQ. Written as DNA, the CDR3 is TGCGCCAGCAGCTTGGTAGGGGGATACGAGCAGTACTTC. Translation gives CASSLVGGYEQYF.

This clone was seen just once. This sequence joins TRBV30 and TRBJ1-5; TRBD1 is a possible D gene (6 bases). This CDR3 spans 14 amino acids. Trimming removed 2 bases at V and 7 bases at J, with 15 bases between. CDR1 is GTSNPN, CDR2 SVGIG, per germline (reference sequence). The CDR3 loop is CAWSRQGIWQPQHF. CDR3 nucleotide sequence: TGTGCCTGGAGTCGGCAGGGGATATGGCAGCCCCAGCATTTT.

This clone has a handful of counts. This chain connects TRBV7-2 to TRBJ2-3; TRBD2 agrees at 10 bases. CDR3 length: 19 residues. V was pared by 5 bases and J by 2 bases, with 16 bases of the junction left unmatched. Looked up from germline, CDR1 is SGHTA and CDR2 is FQGNSA. CDR3: CASSPRGLAGVPNTDTQYF. The DNA for the CDR3 is TGTGCCAGCAGCCCCCGGGGGCTAGCGGGAGTTCCAAACACAGATACGCAGTATTTT.

The chain combines TRBV7-2 with TRBJ2-1; D unclear. CDR1 is SGHTA, CDR2 FQGNSA, per germline. The CDR3 is made up of 17 amino acids. V dropped 1 base and J dropped 6 bases, with 19 bases sitting between them. Here the CDR3 reads CASSLGLAELSINEQFF. For the CDR3, the DNA is TGTGCCAGCAGCTTAGGCTTGGCGGAGCTTTCCATCAATGAGCAGTTCTTC.

The J gene is TRBJ2-7, the V gene TRBV23-1; no firm D call. TRBV23-1 is marked as an open reading frame, function uncertain. Trimming left V 3 bases short and J 0 bases short, with 12 bases between. This CDR3 contains 15 residues. CDR3 sequence (DNA): TGCGCCAGCAGTCAGCTATCCGGGCACTCCTACGAGCAGTACTTC. Translation: CASSQLSGHSYEQYF.

This clone was detected a few times. V and J are TRBV29-1 and TRBJ2-2; 7 positions agree with TRBD1. CDR1 is SQVTM, CDR2 ANQGSEA, per germline. J was trimmed by 6 bases and V by 3 bases; bases with no gene match: 4. The CDR3 contains 13 residues. Here the CDR3 DNA reads TGCAGCGTTGAGAGGCAGGGGGCCGGGGAGCTGTTTTTT. Translation: CSVERQGAGELFF.

This clone has more than one count but fewer than ten. V is TRBV9 and J is TRBJ2-5; D tentatively fits TRBD1 or TRBD2 (6 bases each). The germline gives CDR1 SGDLS, CDR2 YYNGEE. The CDR3 contains 15 residues. The V and J ends lost 3 bases and 3 bases respectively, with 15 bases between them. The CDR3 protein is CASSAESGAEETQYF. The CDR3 coding sequence is TGTGCCAGCAGCGCCGAATCGGGGGCGGAAGAGACCCAGTACTTC.

CDR3 nucleotides: TGTGCCAGCAGTATGTACGGAGGCTCTGGAAACACCATATATTTT. The encoded protein is CASSMYGGSGNTIYF. This chain joins TRBV9 and TRBJ1-3; no clear D. Trimming stripped 5 bases from V and 0 bases from J, with 12 bases between. This CDR3 is 15 amino acids long. Germline lookup yields CDR1 SGDLS and CDR2 YYNGEE.

CDR3 protein: CASSLEDTEAFF. CDR3 sequence (DNA): TGTGCCAGCAGCTTAGAAGACACTGAAGCTTTCTTT. This chain uses TRBV13 with TRBJ1-1; D gene ambiguous. The CDR3 is made up of 12 amino acids. Germline CDR1 is PRHDT and CDR2 is FYEKMQ (reference sequence). V was shortened by 1 base and J by 3 bases, with 3 bases between the two germline ends. The variable domain in full, with the rest retrieved from reference TRBV13 and TRBJ1-1, is AAGVIQSPRHLIKEKRETATLKCYPIPRHDTVYWYQQGPGQDPQFLISFYEKMQSDKGSIPDRFSAQQFSDYHSELNMSSLELGDSALYFCASSLEDTEAFFGQGTRLTVV.

This clone was seen a few times. This sequence joins TRBV30 and TRBJ1-5, with D possibly TRBD1 on 5 matching bases. Germline V gene data show CDR1 as GTSNPN and CDR2 as SVGIG (reference sequence). The CDR3 totals 13 residues. V was clipped by 7 bases and J by 7 bases, with 17 bases between them. The CDR3 nucleotides read TGTGCCTACGCCCCCGGGGGGACCCAGCCCCAGCATTTT. It is translated as CAYAPGGTQPQHF.

This clone was seen only a few times. The J gene is TRBJ2-7, the V gene TRBV4-1, with 9 nucleotides matching TRBD1. The V segment lost 0 bases and the J segment 0 bases; nucleotides outside the gene matches: 6. The CDR3 spans 17 residues. Germline V gives CDR1 MGHRA, CDR2 YSYEKL. The CDR3 sequence: CASSQDQRTGVSYEQYF. The DNA for the CDR3 is TGCGCCAGCAGCCAAGATCAACGGACAGGGGTCTCCTACGAGCAGTACTTC.

V is TRBV9 and J is TRBJ1-4, with D tentatively TRBD1 (5 bases). The CDR3 sequence is 14 residues long. Trimming took off 2 bases at V and 3 bases at J, with 8 bases between the two ends. Germline V gene sequence: CDR1 SGDLS, CDR2 YYNGEE. The CDR3 loop reads CASSVTGSNEKLFF. The CDR3 nucleotides are TGTGCCAGCAGCGTCACAGGTTCTAATGAAAAACTGTTTTTT.